Presented here are 9 T cell receptor gamma chains from one specimen sequenced in a study of gamma delta lymphoproliferative disorders and STAT genes. Sequencing used genomic DNA taken from PBMCs of patients and controls. TCRdb re-called clones from the multiplex PCR reads via CATT. This table holds about 1,300 gamma-chain clones, approximately 12% found once. The sequenced sample was blood. These receptors originate from a human donor in good health.

This clone counts as medium-sized. The chain uses TRGV9 and TRGJ1 or TRGJ2. TCRdb supplies no J gene; here it was assigned by aligning the nucleotide sequence to germline. The CDR3 sequence is 14 residues long. V shed 3 bases, J shed 2 bases, and the junction held 7 bases outside the gene matches. Looked up from germline, CDR1 is GITISATS and CDR2 is ISYDGTV (reference sequence). The CDR3 nucleotides are TGTGCCTTGTGGGAGCCACCGCATTATTATAAGAAACTCTTT. Translating gives CALWEPPHYYKKLF.

In its sample, this clone ranks as large. The rearrangement joins TRGV8 to TRGJP2. Here the J gene was assigned by germline matching of the DNA, as TCRdb has none. The CDR3 is 15 residues long. Trimming removed 1 base from V and 3 bases from J; junction bases left unmatched: 5. Germline loops: CDR1 VENAVY, CDR2 YDSYNSRV. This CDR3 reads CATWDSRGSDWIKTF. For the CDR3, the DNA is TGTGCCACCTGGGATAGTAGGGGTAGTGATTGGATCAAGACGTTT.

This clone was recorded a few times. It is unclear where the CDR3 begins or ends on the DNA, so no DNA is shown, and the CDR3 is as TCRdb lists it. The J segment was not called; the V segment is TRGV11. TRGV11 falls under the ORF class, with uncertain function. The CDR3 has 16 amino acids, counting both end residues. CDR3 loop: CTTVPAGLGTGWFKIF.

As concerns this clone: The limits of the CDR3 on the DNA are not certain, so only TCRdb's listed CDR3 is given. The V gene is TRGV10; the J gene was not called. TRGV10 is an open reading frame, and its role is uncertain. The CDR3 adds up to 21 amino acids, both ends counted. CDR3 in amino acids: CAAWPSPTFIIRNSLAVEQHF.

This clone is termed medium-sized. This chain uses TRGV8 with TRGJ1 or TRGJ2. No J gene was available from TCRdb, and it was assigned here by a germline match of the DNA. The germline V gene encodes CDR1 VENAVY and CDR2 YDSYNSRV. The length of the CDR3 is 11 residues. V lost 4 bases to trimming and J lost 6 bases; unmatched junction nucleotides: 3. CDR3 nucleotides: TGTGCCACCTGGGAAGGTTATAAGAAACTCTTT. Translated, it gives CATWEGYKKLF.

Judged by abundance, this clone is large. The chain uses TRGV5 and TRGJ1 or TRGJ2. The J gene is absent in TCRdb and was assigned here via DNA matching to germline. Germline lookup yields CDR1 VINAFY and CDR2 YDVSNSKD. The CDR3 extends over 15 amino acids. Unmatched junction bases numbered 8, after V lost 0 bases and J lost 3 bases. CDR3: CATWDRWPFYYKKLF. The CDR3 bases are TGTGCCACCTGGGACAGGTGGCCTTTTTATTATAAGAAACTCTTT.

Relative to its sample, this clone is large. This chain links TRGV10 with TRGJP1. The J gene was missing in TCRdb and was found by matching the end of the DNA to germline. TRGV10 is sorted into the ORF group, with uncertain function. The CDR3 runs 14 residues. V was pared by 8 bases and J by 4 bases, with 8 bases of the junction left unmatched. The CDR3 is CAAWGGDTGWFKIF. The CDR3 DNA follows: TGTGCTGCGTGGGGTGGAGACACTGGTTGGTTCAAGATATTT.

This clone occurred a few times. A far larger clone is just one base off, so this is likely a read error. Other DNA sequences in this specimen translate into the identical CDR3. This sequence joins TRGV11 and TRGJP1. The J gene, not given by TCRdb, was assigned here from a germline match of the nucleotide sequence. TRGV11 is classed as an ORF, of uncertain function. CDR3 length: 18 residues. The CDR3 is CACWIRHVSTSSGWFKIF. The DNA for the CDR3 is TGCGCCTGCTGGATTAGGCACGTTTCCACTTCTTCTGGTTGGTTCAAGATATTT.

This clone is medium-sized. The gene calls are TRGV8 and TRGJ1 or TRGJ2. Since TCRdb gives no J gene, matching the DNA to germline was used here to assign it. This CDR3 is 12 amino acids long. The V gene's germline CDR1 is VENAVY and CDR2 YDSYNSRV. With 1 base clipped from V and 6 bases from J, the junction kept 3 bases outside the gene matches. The CDR3 loop is CATWDSPYKKLF. In DNA form, the CDR3 reads TGTGCCACCTGGGATAGCCCTTATAAGAAACTCTTT.